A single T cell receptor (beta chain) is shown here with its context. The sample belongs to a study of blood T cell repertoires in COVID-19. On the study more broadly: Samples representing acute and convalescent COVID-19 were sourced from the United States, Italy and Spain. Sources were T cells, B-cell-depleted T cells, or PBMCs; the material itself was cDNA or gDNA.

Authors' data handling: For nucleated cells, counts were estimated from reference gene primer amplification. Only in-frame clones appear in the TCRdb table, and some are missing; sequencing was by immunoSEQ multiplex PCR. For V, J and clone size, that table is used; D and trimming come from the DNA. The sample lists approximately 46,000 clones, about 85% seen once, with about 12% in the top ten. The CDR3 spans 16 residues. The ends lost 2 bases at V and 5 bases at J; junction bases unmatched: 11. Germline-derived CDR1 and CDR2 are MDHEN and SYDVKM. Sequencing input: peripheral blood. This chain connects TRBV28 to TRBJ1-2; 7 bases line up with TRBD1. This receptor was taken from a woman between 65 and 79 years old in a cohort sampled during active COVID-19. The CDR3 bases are TGTGCCAGCAGTTTAGGGTCCGAGACAGGGTTTTATGGCTACACCTTC. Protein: CASSLGSETGFYGYTF.